The 7 T cell receptor beta chains below all came from one sample that was sequenced in a study of graft-versus-host responses after intestinal transplantation. Some clones are missing from TCRdb's copy, which holds only in-frame ones; the method was immunoSEQ multiplex PCR. This sample has roughly 120,000 clones, with 90% found just once. These receptors have no known antigen. This specimen consisted of unstimulated CD4+ T cells sorted from spleen or lymph node cells, obtained before intestinal transplant. The receptors were gathered from a human donor who received an intestinal transplant.

This sequence joins TRBV5-1 and TRBJ2-5; 15 bases align to TRBD2. This CDR3 has 17 amino acids. V was clipped by 3 bases and J by 2 bases; unmatched bases: 5. The germline V gene encodes CDR1 SGHRS and CDR2 YFSETQ. The CDR3 protein is CASSSGLAGGTQETQYF. The CDR3, as DNA: TGCGCCAGCAGCTCAGGACTAGCGGGGGGGACACAAGAGACCCAGTACTTC.

With respect to this clone: The junction differs from germline at one of its ends, possibly a read error. The sample holds other DNA sequences that translate to the same CDR3. V gene TRBV6-1 combines with J gene TRBJ1-5; 9 bases align to TRBD1. CDR3 length: 13 amino acids. Germline CDR1 reads MNHNS; CDR2 reads SASEGT. The CDR3 sequence is CASRGTGNQPQHF. The CDR3 DNA is TGTGCCAGCAGAGGGACAGGGAACCAGCCCCAGCACTTT.

V is TRBV5-1 and J is TRBJ1-1; D possibly corresponds to TRBD1 (6 bases). The CDR3 has 15 amino acids. The V end was cut by 3 bases, the J end by 4 bases, with 16 bases between. Germline CDR1 and CDR2: SGHRS and YFSETQ. The CDR3 coding sequence is TGCGCCAGCAGCTCCGCTGGGGGCGCAGGCACTGAAGCTTTCTTT. It encodes CASSSAGGAGTEAFF.

V and J are TRBV2 and TRBJ2-5, with 10 positions matching TRBD2. CDR3 size: 15 residues. Germline V gives CDR1 SNHLY, CDR2 FYNNEI. The V segment lost 5 bases and the J segment 2 bases; nucleotides outside the gene matches: 5. DNA for the CDR3: TGTGCCAGCAGTTATGGACTAGCGGTACAAGAGACCCAGTACTTC. This gives the protein CASSYGLAVQETQYF. Full variable domain (remainder filled in from reference TRBV2 and TRBJ2-5): EPEVTQTPSHQVTQMGQEVILRCVPISNHLYFYWYRQILGQKVEFLVSFYNNEISEKSEIFDDQFSVERPDGSNFTLKIRSTKLEDSAMYFCASSYGLAVQETQYFGPGTRLLVL.

The table lists this clone with a few counts. This chain joins TRBV12-5 and TRBJ2-6; TRBD2 matches at 9 bases. After removal of 2 bases from V and 8 bases from J, the junction contained 25 bases not matched to a gene. CDR3 size: 22 residues. Germline lookup yields CDR1 LGHNT and CDR2 FRNRAP. In DNA form, the CDR3 reads TGTGCTAGTGGTTTGTCTCCCCTCCCCGTGGTAGCGGGGGTGTTGAGGACCAACGTCCTGACTTTC. Its translation: CASGLSPLPVVAGVLRTNVLTF.

This chain connects TRBV5-4 to TRBJ2-2; D is perhaps TRBD2 (6 bases). The germline CDR1 and CDR2 sequences are SGHNT and YYREEE (reference sequence). The CDR3 is 16 amino acids. V lost 8 bases, J lost 4 bases, and 21 bases lay in between. The CDR3, as DNA: TGTGCCAGTAGAGGAGGGGCTAGCGAGTTCACCGGGGAGCTGTTTTTT. Translated, it gives CASRGGASEFTGELFF.

This rearrangement joins TRBV18 to TRBJ2-7; D is uncertain. Germline V gives CDR1 KGHSH, CDR2 LQKENI. V lost 2 bases and J lost 5, with 10 bases in between. The CDR3 covers 13 residues. The CDR3 nucleotides read TGTGCCAGCTCACCAGATCTCCGGGACGAGCAGTACTTC. Translation: CASSPDLRDEQYF. The entire variable domain, with the rest obtained from reference TRBV18 and TRBJ2-7, is as follows: NAGVMQNPRHLVRRRGQEARLRCSPMKGHSHVYWYRQLPEEGLKFMVYLQKENIIDESGMPKERFSAEFPKEGPSILRIQQVVRGDSAAYFCASSPDLRDEQYFGPGTRLTVT.